Listed below are T cell receptor beta chains from one sample, sequenced in a study of T cell repertoires in cytomegalovirus infection. TCRdb called the reads again in MiXCR, with one record for every CDR3 protein. In the table there are some 110,000 distinct CDR3 sequences, around 32% of which are singletons. These receptors' antigens are unknown. The specimen comprised CD8+ T cells from cultured PBMCs, sampled from culture after CMV antigen stimulation. All receptors come from a human donor in good health (CMV status not recorded). Some clones in this sample may be carry-over from other donors' samples. CDR3s include the opening cysteine and the closing phenylalanine or tryptophan. D genes are given only for firm matches. Expanded clones get a size class; other rows say once, few or many, or leave the size out.

TRBJ1-2 | TRBD1 | TRBV20-1 | . | CSATGTGDYGYTF | TGCAGTGCTACCGGGACAGGGGATTATGGCTACACCTTC
TRBJ2-5 | TRBD2 | TRBV9 | . | CASRGGEETQYF | TGTGCCAGCAGGGGAGGGGAAGAGACCCAGTACTTC
TRBJ1-2 | . | TRBV11-2 | . | CASSGGRTAYGYTF | TGTGCCAGCAGCGGGGGTCGGACGGCCTATGGCTACACCTTC
TRBJ2-7 | . | TRBV19 | . | CASSISVSRFSYEQYF | TGTGCCAGTAGTATATCCGTCAGTCGTTTCTCCTACGAGCAGTACTTC
TRBJ2-5 | TRBD2 | TRBV6-2/TRBV6-3 | few | CASSYSGGFGETQYF | TGTGCCAGCAGTTACTCGGGAGGGTTCGGAGAGACCCAGTACTTC
TRBJ2-7 | TRBD2 | TRBV11-2 | . | CASSLGFGGTYEQYF | TGTGCCAGCAGCTTAGGGTTCGGGGGGACCTACGAGCAGTACTTC
TRBJ2-1 | . | TRBV11-2 | . | CASSLARGGYNEQFF | TGTGCCAGCAGCTTAGCGAGGGGGGGCTACAATGAGCAGTTCTTC
TRBJ2-7 | TRBD1 | TRBV4-1 | . | CASSRGQGSFYEQYF | TGCGCCAGCAGCCGCGGACAGGGTTCCTTCTACGAGCAGTACTTC
TRBJ2-7 | . | TRBV27 | . | CANRLALSSYEQYF | TGTGCCAACAGACTGGCTCTGAGCTCCTACGAGCAGTACTTC
TRBJ1-1 | . | TRBV7-9 | few | CASSLVLGEAFF | TGTGCCAGCAGCTTAGTTCTAGGTGAAGCTTTCTTT
TRBJ2-1 | . | TRBV15 | . | CATSRGDTGISEQFF | TGTGCCACCAGCAGAGGGGATACTGGGATTAGTGAGCAGTTCTTC
TRBJ1-1 | . | TRBV7-2 | many | CASSLVWQVGVGHMNTEAFF | TGTGCCAGCAGCTTAGTATGGCAGGTTGGGGTAGGACATATGAACACTGAAGCTTTCTTT
TRBJ2-7 | . | TRBV7-2 | many | CASSLALGGYEQYF | TGTGCCAGCAGCTTAGCGCTCGGGGGTTACGAGCAGTACTTC
TRBJ2-2 | . | TRBV6-2/TRBV6-3 | few | CASSFGQSNTGELFF | TGTGCCAGCAGTTTCGGACAGTCGAACACCGGGGAGCTGTTTTTT
TRBJ1-2 | . | TRBV24-1 | . | CATSDPGEANYGYTF | TGTGCCACCAGTGATCCCGGGGAAGCTAACTATGGCTACACCTTC
TRBJ2-5 | . | TRBV28 | many | CASSLLGQTQYF | TGTGCCAGCAGTTTACTAGGGCAGACCCAGTACTTC
TRBJ2-3 | . | TRBV4-1 | . | CASSQERLTDTQYF | TGCGCCAGCAGCCAAGAAAGGCTCACAGATACGCAGTATTTT
TRBJ2-1 | TRBD2 | TRBV9 | once | CASSPGFLAGGDEQFF | TGTGCCAGCAGCCCCGGGTTCCTAGCGGGGGGGGATGAGCAGTTCTTC
TRBJ2-7 | . | TRBV20-1 | . | CSASKQPLSTEQYF | TGCAGTGCTAGTAAACAGCCCCTCTCCACCGAGCAGTACTTC
TRBJ2-1 | TRBD2 | TRBV20-1 | . | CSARRTSGGPESEQFF | TGCAGTGCTAGACGGACTAGCGGGGGGCCCGAGAGTGAGCAGTTCTTC
TRBJ2-5 | TRBD2 | TRBV6-2/TRBV6-3 | few | CASGLLAGETQYF | TGTGCCAGCGGATTACTAGCGGGCGAGACCCAGTACTTC
TRBJ1-2 | . | TRBV5-6 | . | CASSPGGHIPNYGYTF | TGTGCCAGCAGCCCGGGGGGACACATACCTAACTATGGCTACACCTTC
TRBJ2-1 | . | TRBV18 | . | CASSPLGQNSGEQFF | TGTGCCAGCTCACCACTAGGACAAAACTCGGGTGAGCAGTTCTTC
TRBJ1-5 | . | TRBV7-2 | few | CASSSGRISNQPQHF | TGTGCCAGCAGCTCGGGACGGATTAGCAATCAGCCCCAGCATTTT
TRBJ2-7 | TRBD1 | TRBV4-1 | few | CASSQHHSGTGIFYEQYF | TGCGCCAGCAGCCAACATCATTCCGGGACAGGGATCTTCTACGAGCAGTACTTC
TRBJ1-1 | . | TRBV11-2 | few | CASSLQNTEAFF | TGTGCCAGCAGCTTACAGAACACTGAAGCTTTCTTT
TRBJ1-4 | . | TRBV12-3/TRBV12-4 | many | CASRVGLSTNEKLFF | TGTGCCAGCAGAGTAGGCCTCTCCACTAATGAAAAACTGTTTTTT
TRBJ2-4 | TRBD2 | TRBV12-3/TRBV12-4 | . | CASKGRAGPLEIQYF | TGTGCCAGCAAGGGGAGAGCGGGGCCCCTCGAGATTCAGTACTTC
TRBJ2-5 | . | TRBV4-1 | . | CASSQDPGLRTLWGETQYF | TGTGCCAGCAGCCAAGATCCGGGACTTAGAACTCTTTGGGGAGAGACCCAGTACTTC
TRBJ1-1 | TRBD1 | TRBV7-6 | few | CASSLETGVGEAFF | TGTGCCAGCAGCTTAGAGACAGGGGTCGGTGAAGCTTTCTTT
TRBJ1-1 | . | TRBV27 | few | CARGEGPTNTEAFF | TGTGCCAGAGGGGAGGGGCCTACGAACACTGAAGCTTTCTTT
TRBJ1-6 | . | TRBV6-6 | once | CASSYSRAPNSPLHF | TGTGCCAGCAGTTACTCTAGGGCTCCTAATTCACCCCTCCACTTT
TRBJ2-1 | . | TRBV2 | . | CATENSDSYNEQSF | TGTGCCACCGAAAACAGTGACTCCTACAATGAGCAGTCCTTC
TRBJ1-2 | . | TRBV19 | . | CASSPLGQRNYGYTF | TGTGCCAGTAGCCCCCTAGGACAGCGGAACTATGGCTACACCTTC
TRBJ1-1 | TRBD1 | TRBV6-2/TRBV6-3 | few | CASSYLPTGLTEAFF | TGTGCCAGCAGTTACTTACCGACAGGGCTCACTGAAGCTTTCTTT
TRBJ1-5 | . | TRBV12-3/TRBV12-4 | few | CASNPRGAGQPQHF | TGTGCCAGCAACCCTAGGGGCGCGGGTCAGCCCCAGCATTTT
TRBJ2-1 | . | TRBV4-2 | . | CASSQVFLDEQFF | TGTGCCAGCAGCCAAGTTTTCCTGGATGAGCAGTTCTTC
TRBJ2-7 | . | TRBV5-6 | . | CASTATSRLTSYEQYF | TGTGCCAGCACCGCTACCTCCCGTCTGACTTCCTACGAGCAGTACTTC
TRBJ2-3 | TRBD2 | TRBV28 | many | CASSQAGGYTDTQYF | TGTGCCAGCAGTCAAGCGGGGGGATACACAGATACGCAGTATTTT
TRBJ2-5 | TRBD1 | TRBV11-2 | . | CASSFTGTVSYHQETQYF | TGTGCCAGCAGCTTCACCGGGACAGTCTCGTATCACCAAGAGACCCAGTACTTC
TRBJ2-7 | . | TRBV28 | few | CASSFIEGIGYEQYF | TGTGCCAGCAGTTTCATTGAGGGAATCGGCTACGAGCAGTACTTC
TRBJ2-7 | TRBD1 | TRBV7-9 | . | CASSPHRTGFYEQYF | TGTGCCAGCAGCCCGCATAGGACAGGATTTTACGAGCAGTACTTC
TRBJ1-2 | . | TRBV27 | . | CASSPGVPSYGYTF | TGTGCCAGCAGTCCGGGCGTACCCTCCTATGGCTACACCTTC
TRBJ1-1 | . | TRBV11-2 | . | CASSSVGQEMNTEAFF | TGTGCCAGCAGTTCGGTTGGGCAGGAAATGAACACTGAAGCTTTCTTT
TRBJ1-1 | . | TRBV28 | . | CASRLPGINEAFF | TGTGCCAGCAGACTTCCGGGCATCAATGAAGCTTTCTTT
TRBJ2-2 | . | TRBV6-6 | few | CAIHRGRSGELFF | TGTGCCATCCATCGGGGGCGTTCCGGGGAGCTGTTTTTT
TRBJ2-4 | TRBD2 | TRBV7-2 | few | CASSLVGGAKNIQYF | TGTGCCAGCAGCTTAGTGGGGGGGGCCAAAAACATTCAGTACTTC
TRBJ1-5 | . | TRBV7-9 | few | CASSLSSWGNQPQHF | TGTGCCAGCAGCTTATCTTCCTGGGGCAATCAGCCCCAGCATTTT
TRBJ2-7 | . | TRBV28 | many | CASSLFLRSYEQYF | TGTGCCAGCAGTTTATTTTTACGGAGCTACGAGCAGTACTTC
TRBJ1-1 | TRBD1 | TRBV19 | few | CASSIYEGAGTEAFF | TGTGCCAGTAGTATATATGAGGGGGCAGGGACTGAAGCTTTCTTT
TRBJ1-1 | . | TRBV12-3/TRBV12-4 | many | CASSFGWGGNTEAFF | TGTGCCAGCAGTTTTGGATGGGGGGGGAACACTGAAGCTTTCTTT
TRBJ1-6 | . | TRBV5-5 | . | CASSLSGPSSYNSPLHF | TGTGCCAGCAGCTTATCTGGGCCAAGCTCCTATAATTCACCCCTCCACTTT